This T cell receptor beta chain was recorded in a study of blood T cell repertoires in COVID-19. Background on the study: Acute and convalescent COVID-19 specimens originated in the United States, Italy and Spain.

Patients of the Seattle cohort, enrolled during active infection, were followed longitudinally. In the original processing: Reference gene primer amplification gave estimated nucleated cell counts. Method: immunoSEQ multiplex PCR; TCRdb's copy keeps in-frame clones and lacks some. V and J calls and clone size are given by that table; D and trimming were obtained from the DNA. The sample includes over 250,000 clones, 85% to 90% of them seen just once. In germline, CDR1 is MDHEN, CDR2 SYDVKM. Unmatched junction bases numbered 3, after V lost 3 bases and J lost 4 bases. CDR3 length: 14 residues. Specimen: peripheral blood. This TCR derives from a woman aged 50 to 60 with COVID-19, enrolled during active disease. The chain joins TRBV28 to TRBJ2-3; 8 nucleotides line up with TRBD1. The DNA of the CDR3 is TGTGCCAGCAGTTTGGACAGGGCAGCAGATACGCAGTATTTT. It codes for CASSLDRAADTQYF. Together with reference TRBV28 and TRBJ2-3, the CDR3 gives the full variable domain: DVKVTQSSRYLVKRTGEKVFLECVQDMDHENMFWYRQDPGLGLRLIYFSYDVKMKEKGDIPEGYSVSREKKERFSLILESASTNQTSMYLCASSLDRAADTQYFGPGTRLTVL.